These 10 T cell receptor beta chains came from one sample sequenced in a study of blood T cell repertoires in COVID-19. Repertoires were generated with immunoSEQ multiplex PCR, while TCRdb's copy carries only in-frame clones and drops some. The profile shows about 38,000 clones, approximately 91% of them singletons. Material: peripheral blood. The origin of the receptors is an older man with active COVID-19.

The genes are TRBV4-2 and TRBJ2-3, with a possible D match to TRBD1 (5 bases). Trimming pared 2 bases from V and 2 bases from J, leaving 20 bases between. This CDR3 region has 18 residues. Germline CDR1 is LGHNA and CDR2 is YNFKEQ. CDR3 sequence reads: CASSQRGGPTTYTDTQYF. The CDR3 DNA is TGTGCCAGCAGCCAAAGGGGTGGGCCTACCACTTACACAGATACGCAGTATTTT.

This clone was observed once. This chain links TRBV6-2 or TRBV6-3 with TRBJ1-4; D is possibly TRBD1 (6 bases). The CDR3 has 17 residues. Germline CDR1 is MNHEY and CDR2 is SVGEGT. With 0 bases removed from V and 7 bases from J, the gap between germline ends came to 18 bases. As DNA, the CDR3 is TGTGCCAGCAGTTACTCTTTCCGGGGGGCACGGAGTGAAAAACTGTTTTTT. This codes for CASSYSFRGARSEKLFF.

This clone was recorded once. The chain is built from TRBV27 and TRBJ1-1; D not certain. Germline values: CDR1 MNHEY, CDR2 SMNVEV (reference sequence). V lost 2 bases to trimming and J lost 8 bases, with 12 bases between them. This CDR3 spans 13 amino acids. This CDR3 is CASSLVEGSEAFF. DNA of the CDR3: TGTGCCAGCAGTTTAGTAGAGGGATCAGAAGCTTTCTTT.

The rearrangement links TRBV6-2 or TRBV6-3 to TRBJ1-5; unclear D gene. The CDR3 has 16 amino acids. Trimming took 6 bases from V and 0 from J, leaving 15 bases between them. CDR1 is MNHEY and CDR2 is SVGEGT in the germline V gene. The CDR3 loop is CASSLGTEYSNQPQHF. CDR3 DNA sequence: TGTGCCAGCAGCCTAGGTACAGAATATAGCAATCAGCCCCAGCATTTT.

V gene TRBV5-8 combines with J gene TRBJ2-3, with unresolved D. This CDR3 spans 13 amino acids. Germline CDR1 is SGHTS and CDR2 is YDEGEE. The V end was cut by 5 bases, the J end by 4 bases, with 11 bases between. The CDR3 DNA reads as TGTGCCAGCAGGCCTATAGCCGCAGATACGCAGTATTTT. This translates into CASRPIAADTQYF.

This rearrangement joins TRBV24-1 to TRBJ1-4, with D perhaps matching TRBD1 (6 bases). Germline-derived CDR1 and CDR2 are KGHDR and SFDVKD. The CDR3 loop spans 15 amino acids. V was cut by 4 bases and J by 8 bases, with 16 bases left in between. CDR3 region: CATSDPTGNLEKLFF. CDR3 DNA: TGTGCCACCAGTGACCCAACAGGGAATTTAGAAAAACTGTTTTTT.

The chain couples TRBV28 to TRBJ1-2; 11 nucleotides match TRBD1. Germline V CDR1 and CDR2: MDHEN, SYDVKM. CDR3 length: 14 amino acids. V was clipped by 5 bases and J by 7 bases; unmatched bases: 6. CDR3 DNA sequence: TGTGCCAGCAGTACCCGGGACAGGGGGTTTGGCTACACCTTC. Amino acid sequence: CASSTRDRGFGYTF.

The chain combines TRBV6-2 or TRBV6-3 with TRBJ1-5, with D hard to call. Germline values: CDR1 MNHEY, CDR2 SVGEGT. The CDR3 spans 15 residues. The V end lost 5 bases, the J end lost 7 bases, and 18 bases lay between the germline ends. The CDR3, as DNA: TGTGCCAGCAGTCGGAGGGTAAAGACTGAGCAGCCCCAGCATTTT. It encodes CASSRRVKTEQPQHF.

The chain combines TRBV28 with TRBJ2-3; 10 bases match TRBD2. The trim removed 5 bases at V and 0 bases at J, leaving 5 bases unmatched. This CDR3 has 16 residues. CDR1 MDHEN and CDR2 SYDVKM come from the germline V gene. CDR3 in amino acids: CASSIPSGGSTDTQYF. Written as DNA, the CDR3 is TGTGCCAGCAGTATCCCTAGCGGGGGCAGCACAGATACGCAGTATTTT.

This clone showed up just once. This chain joins TRBV7-3 and TRBJ2-1, with 7 bases identical to TRBD2. CDR3 length: 16 residues. V lost 5 bases and J lost 2; bases outside the gene matches: 9. Germline loops: CDR1 SGHTA, CDR2 FQGTGA. The CDR3 region is CASSPEPGLTYNEQFF. The DNA for the CDR3 is TGTGCCAGCAGCCCTGAACCGGGACTAACCTACAATGAGCAGTTCTTC.